Sequencing of this TCR beta chain was carried out in a study of blood T cell repertoires in COVID-19. About the research overall: T cells, B-cell-depleted T cells, or PBMCs provided the cDNA or gDNA that served as material.

As originally analysed: Amplification from reference gene primers served as the basis for estimated nucleated cell counts. The method was immunoSEQ multiplex PCR; TCRdb's version includes in-frame clones alone and lacks a portion of them. That table gives V, J and clone size, and the DNA gave D and trimming. This sample has over 250,000 clones, with about nine tenths found just once. The CDR3 spans 12 residues. V was trimmed by 6 bases and J by 3 bases, leaving 7 bases between them. The sample consisted of peripheral blood. The receptor's source is a woman between 45 and 65 years old with COVID-19, enrolled during active disease. The chain couples TRBV12-3 or TRBV12-4 to TRBJ2-3; D call uncertain. The CDR3 sequence: CASRQLTDTQYF. The CDR3 region has the DNA TGTGCCAGCAGACAATTAACAGATACGCAGTATTTT.